This T cell receptor (beta chain) comes out of a study of blood T cell repertoires in COVID-19. The wider study: The United States, Italy and Spain provided the acute and convalescent COVID-19 samples.

Cohort 3 recovery required two negative PCRs, clearance, or symptom resolution. In germline, CDR1 is DFQATT, CDR2 SNEGSKA (reference sequence). This CDR3 has 15 residues. Trimming cost V 3 bases and J 8 bases; bases outside gene matches: 10. Some clones are missing from TCRdb's copy, which holds only in-frame ones; the method was immunoSEQ multiplex PCR. Among some 150,000 clones listed, around 81% were seen once. The J gene is TRBJ1-2, the V gene TRBV20-1, with TRBD1 matching over 12 bases. The clonotype was recovered from a woman aged 40 to 50 who had recovered from COVID-19. The sequenced sample consisted of PBMCs or T cells enriched from blood (not recorded which). The chain's CDR3 is CSASLPGQGARGYTF. DNA for the CDR3: TGCAGTGCTAGTCTTCCGGGACAGGGGGCTCGAGGCTACACCTTC.